A selection of T cell receptor beta chains follows, all from one sample in a study of blood T cell repertoires in COVID-19. Produced via immunoSEQ multiplex PCR; TCRdb's table is partial and in-frame only. Altogether some 57,000 clones are present, 86% being singletons, with the ten largest covering around 24%. Sample: peripheral blood. All receptors come from a woman older than 75 with acute or convalescent COVID-19. The CDR3 runs from the conserved cysteine through the conserved F or W. D genes are given only for firm matches. Clone size is not always given. Where it is, it says once, few, many or a class for expanded clones.

v_call	cdr3_length	d_call	clone_size	j_call	cdr3_nt	cdr3_aa
TRBV18	13	-	-	TRBJ1-1	TGTGCCAGCTCACCAGCGGGCTACACTGAAGCTTTCTTT	CASSPAGYTEAFF
TRBV5-1	17	-	once	TRBJ2-7	TGCGCCAGCAGCTTGACGACCCGAGGCAGGGGAACTTACGAGCAGTACTTC	CASSLTTRGRGTYEQYF
TRBV25-1	14	-	few	TRBJ1-5	TGTGCCAGCAGTGAGGCGGGAATAAGGCAGCCCCAGCATTTT	CASSEAGIRQPQHF
TRBV5-6	16	TRBD1	-	TRBJ2-7	TGTGCCAGCACTACACCGGGGACAGGGGCCGTCTACGAGCAGTACTTC	CASTTPGTGAVYEQYF
TRBV2	15	-	few	TRBJ2-2	TGTGCCAGCAGTCAAAAGTCCGGGGATACCGGGGAGCTGTTTTTT	CASSQKSGDTGELFF
TRBV25-1	15	TRBD2	-	TRBJ2-1	TGTGCCAGCAGTGAATCGCGGGAGTTGACCCCTGAGCAGTTCTTC	CASSESRELTPEQFF
TRBV9	15	-	once	TRBJ2-3	TGTGCCAGCAGCGTCCGGGGGGCCGGCTCAGATACGCAGTATTTT	CASSVRGAGSDTQYF
TRBV6-4	17	TRBD1	-	TRBJ1-2	TGTGCCAGCAGTGGCCGGGACAGGGATTTAATCTACTATGGCTACACCTTC	CASSGRDRDLIYYGYTF
TRBV5-1	15	TRBD1	-	TRBJ2-7	TGCGCCAGCAGCTTAGTTCCGGGACAGGGGTCCGAGCAGTACTTC	CASSLVPGQGSEQYF
TRBV7-2	13	TRBD1	-	TRBJ2-1	TGTGCCAGCAGCCCGGGACAGGTCGGGGAGCAGTTCTTC	CASSPGQVGEQFF
TRBV6-5	14	-	-	TRBJ1-2	TGTGCCAGCAGTATAGGGGGGGACTCCTATGGCTACACCTTC	CASSIGGDSYGYTF
TRBV7-2	16	-	-	TRBJ2-7	TGTGCCAGCAGCCCTGGGGCCATACGTAATTCCTACGAGCAGTACTTC	CASSPGAIRNSYEQYF
TRBV29-1	16	-	-	TRBJ1-3	TGCAGCGTTGAAGATACGGAGTTGAGCTCTGGAAACACCATATATTTT	CSVEDTELSSGNTIYF
TRBV28	13	-	-	TRBJ1-1	TGTGCCAGCACCTCAAACTTGTACACTGAAGCTTTCTTT	CASTSNLYTEAFF
TRBV5-1	15	TRBD1	-	TRBJ1-5	TGCGCCAGCAGCTCACAGGGGGCGAAGGGGGAGCCCCAGCATTTT	CASSSQGAKGEPQHF
TRBV11-2	16	TRBD1	few	TRBJ1-1	TGTGCCAGCAGCCCCCCTCGACAGGGCGTAAGGACTGAAGCTTTCTTT	CASSPPRQGVRTEAFF
TRBV5-4	15	-	-	TRBJ1-5	TGTGCCAGCAGCTTGGCCGCGGATAGCAATCAGCCCCAGCATTTT	CASSLAADSNQPQHF
TRBV2	15	-	-	TRBJ1-5	TGTGCCAGCAGTGTTGACAGACGGACCAGTCAGCCCCAGCATTTT	CASSVDRRTSQPQHF
TRBV2	15	TRBD1	-	TRBJ2-7	TGTGCCAGCAGAGACCGACAGGGGGCGGTTTACGAGCAGTACTTC	CASRDRQGAVYEQYF
TRBV19	18	TRBD1	-	TRBJ2-6	TGTGCCAGTAGTATAGAGGACAGGGTCCTCTCTGGGGCCAACGTCCTGACTTTC	CASSIEDRVLSGANVLTF
TRBV5-8	16	-	-	TRBJ1-4	TGTGCCAGCAGCTTGAACAGTCCAGGAACTAATGAAAAACTGTTTTTT	CASSLNSPGTNEKLFF
TRBV6-5	15	TRBD1	once	TRBJ2-1	TGTGCCAGCAGGGAGAGAGGGGGCTTGGGTGGTGAGCAGTTCTTC	CASRERGGLGGEQFF